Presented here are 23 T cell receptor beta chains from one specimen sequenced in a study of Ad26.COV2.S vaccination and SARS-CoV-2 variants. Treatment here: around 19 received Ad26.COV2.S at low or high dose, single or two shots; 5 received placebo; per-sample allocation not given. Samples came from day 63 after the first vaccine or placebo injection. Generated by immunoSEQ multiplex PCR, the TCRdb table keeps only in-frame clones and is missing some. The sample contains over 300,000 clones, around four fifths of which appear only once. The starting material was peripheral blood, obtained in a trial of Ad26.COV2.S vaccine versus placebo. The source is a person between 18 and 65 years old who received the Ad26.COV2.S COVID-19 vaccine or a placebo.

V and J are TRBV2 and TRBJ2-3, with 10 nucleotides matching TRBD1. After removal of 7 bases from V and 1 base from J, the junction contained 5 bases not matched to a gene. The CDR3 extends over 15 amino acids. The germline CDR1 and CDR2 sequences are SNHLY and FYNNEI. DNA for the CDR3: TGTGCCAGCATCGCCGGGACAGGGGGCACAGATACGCAGTATTTT. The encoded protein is CASIAGTGGTDTQYF.

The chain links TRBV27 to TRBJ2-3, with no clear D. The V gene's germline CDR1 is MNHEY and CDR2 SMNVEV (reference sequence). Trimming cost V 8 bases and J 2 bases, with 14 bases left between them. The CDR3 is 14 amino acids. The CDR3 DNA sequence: TGTGCCAGCGCCCCGAGTCATTTCACAGATACGCAGTATTTT. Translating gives CASAPSHFTDTQYF.

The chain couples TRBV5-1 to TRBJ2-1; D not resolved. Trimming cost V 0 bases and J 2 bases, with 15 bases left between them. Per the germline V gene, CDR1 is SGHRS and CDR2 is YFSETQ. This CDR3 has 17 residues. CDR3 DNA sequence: TGCGCCAGCAGCTTGGGTTTTGCCGCCCTGACCTACAATGAGCAGTTCTTC. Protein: CASSLGFAALTYNEQFF.

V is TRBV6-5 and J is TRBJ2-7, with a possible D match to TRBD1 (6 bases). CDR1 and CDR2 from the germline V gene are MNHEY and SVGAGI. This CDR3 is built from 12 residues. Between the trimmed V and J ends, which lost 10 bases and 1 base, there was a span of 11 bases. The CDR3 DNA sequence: TGTGCCACCGGCAGGGGATCCTACGAGCAGTACTTC. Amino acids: CATGRGSYEQYF.

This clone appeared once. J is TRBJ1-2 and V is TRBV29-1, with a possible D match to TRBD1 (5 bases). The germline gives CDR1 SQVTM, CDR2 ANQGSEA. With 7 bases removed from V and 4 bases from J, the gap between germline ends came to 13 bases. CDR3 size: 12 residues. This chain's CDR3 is CSAPGLCYGYTF. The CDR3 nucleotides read TGCAGCGCCCCGGGACTGTGCTATGGCTACACCTTC.

This CDR3 reads CASSQEPGDTQYF. The CDR3 region has the DNA TGCGCCAGCAGCCAAGAACCGGGGGATACGCAGTATTTT. This chain connects TRBV4-3 to TRBJ2-3; D possibly corresponds to TRBD2 (5 bases). CDR1 LGHNA and CDR2 YSLEER come from the germline V gene. The V gene lost 0 bases and the J gene lost 6 bases, with 7 bases spanning the gap. The length of the CDR3 is 13 residues.

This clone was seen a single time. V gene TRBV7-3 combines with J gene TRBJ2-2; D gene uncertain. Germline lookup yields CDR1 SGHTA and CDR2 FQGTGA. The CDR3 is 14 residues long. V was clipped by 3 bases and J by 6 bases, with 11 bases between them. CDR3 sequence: CASSFRASPGELFF. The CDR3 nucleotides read TGTGCCAGCAGCTTTCGAGCAAGTCCCGGGGAGCTGTTTTTT. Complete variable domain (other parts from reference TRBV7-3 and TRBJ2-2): GAGVSQTPSNKVTEKGKYVELRCDPISGHTALYWYRQSLGQGPEFLIYFQGTGAADDSGLPNDRFFAVRPEGSVSTLKIQRTERGDSAVYLCASSFRASPGELFFGEGSRLTVL.

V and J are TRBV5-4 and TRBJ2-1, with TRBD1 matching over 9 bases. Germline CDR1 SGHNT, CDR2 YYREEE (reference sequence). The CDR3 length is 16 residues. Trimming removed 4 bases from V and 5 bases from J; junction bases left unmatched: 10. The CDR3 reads CASSRTGGHTNNEQFF. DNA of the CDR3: TGTGCCAGCAGCAGAACAGGGGGCCACACTAACAATGAGCAGTTCTTC.

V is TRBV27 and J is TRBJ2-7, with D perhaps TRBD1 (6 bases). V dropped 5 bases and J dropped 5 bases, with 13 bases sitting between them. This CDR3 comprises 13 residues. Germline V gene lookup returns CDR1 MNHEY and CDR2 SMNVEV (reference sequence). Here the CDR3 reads CASSSTGRDEQYF. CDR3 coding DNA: TGTGCCAGCAGTAGCACAGGGCGGGACGAGCAGTACTTC.

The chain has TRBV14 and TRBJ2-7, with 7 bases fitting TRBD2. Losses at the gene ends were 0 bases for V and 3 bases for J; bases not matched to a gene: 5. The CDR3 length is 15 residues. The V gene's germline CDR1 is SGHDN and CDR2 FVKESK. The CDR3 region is CASSQEVGGLYEQYF. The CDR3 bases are TGTGCCAGCAGCCAAGAAGTGGGAGGGCTCTACGAGCAGTACTTC.

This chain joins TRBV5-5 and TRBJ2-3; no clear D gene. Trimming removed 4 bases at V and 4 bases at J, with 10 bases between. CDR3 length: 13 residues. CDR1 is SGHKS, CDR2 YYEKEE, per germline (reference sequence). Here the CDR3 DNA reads TGTGCCAGCAGCGTCCGATCCCCAGATACGCAGTATTTT. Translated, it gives CASSVRSPDTQYF. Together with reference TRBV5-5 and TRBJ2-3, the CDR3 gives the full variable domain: DAGVTQSPTHLIKTRGQQVTLRCSPISGHKSVSWYQQVLGQGPQFIFQYYEKEERGRGNFPDRFSARQFPNYSSELNVNALLLGDSALYLCASSVRSPDTQYFGPGTRLTVL.

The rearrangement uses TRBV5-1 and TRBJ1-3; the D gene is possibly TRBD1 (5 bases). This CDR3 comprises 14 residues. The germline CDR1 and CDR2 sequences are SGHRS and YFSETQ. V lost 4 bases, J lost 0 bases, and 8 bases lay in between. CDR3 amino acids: CASSTGVSGNTIYF. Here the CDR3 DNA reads TGCGCCAGCAGCACGGGGGTCTCTGGAAACACCATATATTTT.

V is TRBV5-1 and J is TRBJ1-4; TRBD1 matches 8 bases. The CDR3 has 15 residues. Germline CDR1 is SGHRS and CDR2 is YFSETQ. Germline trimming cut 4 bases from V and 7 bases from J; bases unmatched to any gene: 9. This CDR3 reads CASSGWTGRPEKLFF. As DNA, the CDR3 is TGCGCCAGCAGCGGGTGGACAGGGCGTCCTGAAAAACTGTTTTTT. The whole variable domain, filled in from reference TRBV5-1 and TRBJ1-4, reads KAGVTQTPRYLIKTRGQQVTLSCSPISGHRSVSWYQQTPGQGLQFLFEYFSETQRNKGNFPGRFSGRQFSNSRSEMNVSTLELGDSALYLCASSGWTGRPEKLFFGSGTQLSVL.

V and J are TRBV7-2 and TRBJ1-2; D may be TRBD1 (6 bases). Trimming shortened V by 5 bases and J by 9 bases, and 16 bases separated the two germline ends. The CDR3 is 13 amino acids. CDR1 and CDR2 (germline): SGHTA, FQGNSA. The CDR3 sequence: CASSPQQGTSYTF. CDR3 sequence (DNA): TGTGCCAGCAGCCCTCAACAGGGTACGAGCTACACCTTC.

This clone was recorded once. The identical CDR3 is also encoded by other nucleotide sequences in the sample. The CDR3 DNA reads TGTGCCAGCAGCGGGTACAATTCACCCCTCCACTTT. This codes for CASSGYNSPLHF. V is TRBV9 and J is TRBJ1-6; no firm D call. The CDR3 consists of 12 residues. Trimming removed 3 bases at V and 7 bases at J, with 5 bases between. CDR1 and CDR2 (germline): SGDLS, YYNGEE.

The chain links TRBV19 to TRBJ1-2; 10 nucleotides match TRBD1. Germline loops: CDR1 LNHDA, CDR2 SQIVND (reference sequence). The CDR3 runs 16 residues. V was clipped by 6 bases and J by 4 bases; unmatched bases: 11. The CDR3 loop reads CASRDPGTGVSYGYTF. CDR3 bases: TGTGCCAGTAGGGATCCGGGGACAGGGGTGAGCTATGGCTACACCTTC.

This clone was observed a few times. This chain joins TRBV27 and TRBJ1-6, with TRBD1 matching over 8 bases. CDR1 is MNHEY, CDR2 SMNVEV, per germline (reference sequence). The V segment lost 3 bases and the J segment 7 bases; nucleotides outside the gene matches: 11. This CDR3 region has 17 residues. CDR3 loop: CASSFDRGHLGNSPLHF. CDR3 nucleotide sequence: TGTGCCAGCAGTTTTGACAGGGGACACCTGGGGAATTCACCCCTCCACTTT.

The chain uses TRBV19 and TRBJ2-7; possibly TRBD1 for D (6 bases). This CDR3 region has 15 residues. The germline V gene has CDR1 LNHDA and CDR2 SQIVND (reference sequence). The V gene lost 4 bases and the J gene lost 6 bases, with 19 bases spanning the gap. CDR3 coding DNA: TGTGCCAGTAGTACCGCTGGGGGCGCTTTCAGCGAGCAGTACTTC. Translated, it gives CASSTAGGAFSEQYF.

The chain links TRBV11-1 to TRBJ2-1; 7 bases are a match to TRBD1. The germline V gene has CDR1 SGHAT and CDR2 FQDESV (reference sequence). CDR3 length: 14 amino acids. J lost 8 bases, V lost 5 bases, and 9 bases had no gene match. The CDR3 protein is CASSRDRERYEQFF. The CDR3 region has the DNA TGTGCCAGCAGCCGTGACAGGGAACGGTATGAGCAGTTCTTC.

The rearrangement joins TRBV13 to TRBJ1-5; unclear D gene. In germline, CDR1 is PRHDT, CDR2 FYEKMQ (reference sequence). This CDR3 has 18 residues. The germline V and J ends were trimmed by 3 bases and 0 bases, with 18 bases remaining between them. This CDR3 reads CASSFSGNISYSNQPQHF. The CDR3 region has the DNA TGTGCCAGCAGCTTTTCCGGGAATATCTCTTATAGCAATCAGCCCCAGCATTTT.

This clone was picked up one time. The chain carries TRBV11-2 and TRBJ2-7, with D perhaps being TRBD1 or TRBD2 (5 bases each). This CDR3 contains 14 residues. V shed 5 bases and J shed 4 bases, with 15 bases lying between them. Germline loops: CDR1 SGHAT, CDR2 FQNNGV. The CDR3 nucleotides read TGTGCCAGCAGCACTCGGGACGTTGGGTACGAGCAGTACTTC. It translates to CASSTRDVGYEQYF.

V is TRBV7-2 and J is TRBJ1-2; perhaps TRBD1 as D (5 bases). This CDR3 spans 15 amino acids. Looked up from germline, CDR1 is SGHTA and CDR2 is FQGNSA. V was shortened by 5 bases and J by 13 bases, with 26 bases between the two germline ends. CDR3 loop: CASSQLGAISTGSTF. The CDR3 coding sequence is TGTGCCAGCAGCCAGCTCGGGGCCATCTCGACGGGGAGCACCTTC.

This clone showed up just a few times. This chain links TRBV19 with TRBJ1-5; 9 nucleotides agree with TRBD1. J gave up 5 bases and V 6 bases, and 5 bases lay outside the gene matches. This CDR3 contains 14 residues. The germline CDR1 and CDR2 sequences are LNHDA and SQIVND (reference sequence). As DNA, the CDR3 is TGTGCCAGTAGGGGACAGGGTCCTTATCAGCCCCAGCATTTT. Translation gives CASRGQGPYQPQHF.